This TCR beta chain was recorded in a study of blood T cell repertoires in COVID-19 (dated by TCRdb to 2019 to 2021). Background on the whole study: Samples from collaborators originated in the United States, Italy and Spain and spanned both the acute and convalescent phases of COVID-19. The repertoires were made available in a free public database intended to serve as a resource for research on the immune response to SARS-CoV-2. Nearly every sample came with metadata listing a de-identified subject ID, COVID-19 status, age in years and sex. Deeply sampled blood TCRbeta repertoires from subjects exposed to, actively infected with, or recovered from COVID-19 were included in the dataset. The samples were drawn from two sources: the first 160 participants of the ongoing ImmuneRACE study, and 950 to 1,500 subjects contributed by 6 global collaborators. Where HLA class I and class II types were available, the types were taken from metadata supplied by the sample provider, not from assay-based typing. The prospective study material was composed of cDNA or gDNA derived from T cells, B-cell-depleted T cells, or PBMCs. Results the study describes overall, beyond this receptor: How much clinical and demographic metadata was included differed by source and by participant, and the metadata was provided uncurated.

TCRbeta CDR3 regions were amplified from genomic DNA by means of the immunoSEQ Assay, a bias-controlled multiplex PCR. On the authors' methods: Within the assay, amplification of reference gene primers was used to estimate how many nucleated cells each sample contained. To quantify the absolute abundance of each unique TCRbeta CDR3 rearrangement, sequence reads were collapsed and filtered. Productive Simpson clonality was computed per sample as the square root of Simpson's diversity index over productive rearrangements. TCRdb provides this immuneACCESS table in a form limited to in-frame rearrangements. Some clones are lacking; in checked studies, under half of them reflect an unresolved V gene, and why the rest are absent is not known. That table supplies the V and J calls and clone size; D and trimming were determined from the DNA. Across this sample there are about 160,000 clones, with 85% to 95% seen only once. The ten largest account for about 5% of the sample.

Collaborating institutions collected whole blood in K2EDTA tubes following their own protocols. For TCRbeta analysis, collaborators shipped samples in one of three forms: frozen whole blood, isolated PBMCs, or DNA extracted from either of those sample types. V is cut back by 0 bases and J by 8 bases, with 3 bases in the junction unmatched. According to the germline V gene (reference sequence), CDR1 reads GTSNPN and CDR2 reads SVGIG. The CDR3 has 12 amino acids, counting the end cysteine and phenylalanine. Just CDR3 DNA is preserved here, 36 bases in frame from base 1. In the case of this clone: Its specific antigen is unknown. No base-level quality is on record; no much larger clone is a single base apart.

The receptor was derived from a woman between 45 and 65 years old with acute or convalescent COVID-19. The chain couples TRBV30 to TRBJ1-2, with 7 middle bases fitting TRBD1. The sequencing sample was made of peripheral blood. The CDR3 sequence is CAWSVTGVGYTF. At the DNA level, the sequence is TGTGCCTGGAGTGTAACAGGGGTGGGCTACACCTTC.